A single sample gave rise to the 32 T cell receptor beta chains below, sequenced in a study of blood T cell repertoires in COVID-19. TCRdb's copy holds only in-frame clones and misses some; the assay was immunoSEQ multiplex PCR. This table holds tens of thousands of clones, 75% to 85% found once. Sample: peripheral blood. The source of these receptors is a human donor with acute or convalescent COVID-19. The donor label of this sample is uncertain.

V is TRBV19 and J is TRBJ1-5; D perhaps matches TRBD1 (6 bases). CDR1 is LNHDA, CDR2 SQIVND, per germline (reference sequence). Trimming stripped 1 base from V and 1 base from J, with 11 bases between. The CDR3 spans 16 residues. The CDR3 sequence is CASSIVTRGSNQPQHF. Written as DNA, the CDR3 is TGTGCCAGTAGTATAGTTACTAGGGGGAGCAATCAGCCCCAGCATTTT.

This clone came up once. The chain uses TRBV9 and TRBJ2-3; D gene unclear. Deletions cut 0 bases from V and 0 bases from J, with 8 bases between. CDR3 length: 15 residues. Germline V gene lookup returns CDR1 SGDLS and CDR2 YYNGEE. CDR3 amino acids: CASSVVPLSTDTQYF. Here the CDR3 DNA reads TGTGCCAGCAGCGTAGTGCCCCTAAGCACAGATACGCAGTATTTT.

The V gene is TRBV6-5, the J gene TRBJ2-5; weak D call: TRBD2 (5 bases). This CDR3 spans 15 amino acids. Trimming pared 0 bases from V and 4 bases from J, leaving 12 bases between. Germline CDR1 MNHEY, CDR2 SVGAGI. The CDR3 region has the DNA TGTGCCAGCAGTTACTCGGGCCCCGGGGTAGAGACCCAGTACTTC. Translating it yields CASSYSGPGVETQYF.

This chain uses TRBV3-1 (or the pseudogene TRBV3-2) with TRBJ2-1, with TRBD1 matching 8 bases. Germline V lookup: CDR1 LGHDT, CDR2 YNNKEL (reference sequence). CDR3 length: 16 amino acids. V trimming: 0 bases; J trimming: 4 bases; junction bases outside the gene matches: 5. This chain's CDR3 is CASSQDPQGDYNEQFF. The DNA for the CDR3 is TGTGCCAGCAGCCAAGATCCACAGGGGGATTACAATGAGCAGTTCTTC.

The chain has TRBV5-1 and TRBJ1-1; no clear D. Germline loops: CDR1 SGHRS, CDR2 YFSETQ. V was trimmed by 2 bases and J by 2 bases, leaving 10 bases between them. The CDR3 totals 14 residues. In DNA, the CDR3 is TGCGCCAGCAGCTTAGCGGGGAGTAACACTGAAGCTTTCTTT. Protein: CASSLAGSNTEAFF.

This clone appeared once. V gene TRBV7-3 combines with J gene TRBJ2-1; 8 bases are a match to TRBD2. This CDR3 is built from 16 residues. V was clipped by 2 bases and J by 10 bases; unmatched bases: 13. Germline V gene data show CDR1 as SGHTA and CDR2 as FQGTGA. The CDR3 spells CASSLLSGGQYQEQFF. DNA of the CDR3: TGTGCCAGCAGCTTACTGTCGGGAGGGCAATATCAGGAGCAGTTCTTC.

J is TRBJ1-2 and V is TRBV28; D is perhaps TRBD1 (6 bases). CDR3 length: 11 amino acids. Germline V lookup: CDR1 MDHEN, CDR2 SYDVKM. Trimming removed 5 bases from V and 12 bases from J, with 13 bases in between. CDR3 protein: CASSTVGQNTF. The CDR3 region has the DNA TGTGCCAGCAGTACGGTGGGACAAAACACCTTC.

The chain couples TRBV2 to TRBJ1-6, with D unresolved. The CDR3 spans 15 residues. Germline CDR1 and CDR2: SNHLY and FYNNEI. V lost 7 bases to trimming and J lost 10 bases, with 20 bases between them. The CDR3 coding sequence is TGTGCCAGCACTGATCGGGAGTTTGGGTCATCACCCCTCCACTTT. Translating gives CASTDREFGSSPLHF. Together with reference TRBV2 and TRBJ1-6, the CDR3 gives the full variable domain: EPEVTQTPSHQVTQMGQEVILRCVPISNHLYFYWYRQILGQKVEFLVSFYNNEISEKSEIFDDQFSVERPDGSNFTLKIRSTKLEDSAMYFCASTDREFGSSPLHFGNGTRLTVT.

The rearrangement joins TRBV6-6 to TRBJ2-7; tentative D call: TRBD2 (7 bases). This CDR3 region has 15 residues. The germline V gene has CDR1 MNHNY and CDR2 SVGAGI (reference sequence). The V and J ends lost 0 bases and 4 bases respectively, with 13 bases between them. The CDR3 coding sequence is TGTGCCAGCAGTTACTCGGAACAGGGAGGGTACGAGCAGTACTTC. The encoded protein is CASSYSEQGGYEQYF.

The chain is built from TRBV2 and TRBJ2-3, with 11 nucleotides matching TRBD1. Germline CDR1 reads SNHLY; CDR2 reads FYNNEI. V lost 11 bases, J lost 3 bases, and 7 bases stayed unmatched. CDR3 size: 14 residues. Here the CDR3 reads CAGTGQGGTDTQYF. The CDR3, as DNA: TGTGCCGGGACGGGACAGGGGGGGACAGATACGCAGTATTTT.

J is TRBJ2-7 and V is TRBV18; weak D call: TRBD1 (7 bases). This CDR3 has 14 residues. V gave up 3 bases and J gave up 1 base, with 10 bases separating them. The germline V gene encodes CDR1 KGHSH and CDR2 LQKENI. The CDR3 reads CASSPGGQSYEQYF. The CDR3 DNA follows: TGTGCCAGCTCACCGGGGGGACAGTCCTACGAGCAGTACTTC.

This clone has just a few counts. This rearrangement joins TRBV19 to TRBJ1-6; D is possibly TRBD1 (5 bases). Trimming shortened V by 3 bases and J by 0 bases, and 15 bases separated the two germline ends. The length of the CDR3 is 18 residues. Germline lookup yields CDR1 LNHDA and CDR2 SQIVND (reference sequence). CDR3 DNA: TGTGCCAGTAGTATTACCCGGACAAGTGCCTCCTATAATTCACCCCTCCACTTT. It specifies CASSITRTSASYNSPLHF.

This clone was detected a few times. V and J are TRBV6-5 and TRBJ1-5, with D tentatively TRBD1 (6 bases). The germline V gene encodes CDR1 MNHEY and CDR2 SVGAGI. CDR3 length equals 15 residues. Between the trimmed V and J ends, which lost 5 bases and 0 bases, there was a span of 11 bases. This chain's CDR3 is CASSTTGSSNQPQHF. DNA of the CDR3: TGTGCCAGCAGTACCACAGGGTCTAGCAATCAGCCCCAGCATTTT.

The V gene is TRBV7-2, the J gene TRBJ2-3, with a possible D match to TRBD2 (7 bases). V was cut by 5 bases and J by 0 bases, with 21 bases left in between. Germline CDR1 SGHTA, CDR2 FQGNSA. CDR3 size: 18 residues. As DNA, the CDR3 is TGTGCCAGCAGCCCGCGGGGGCCCACATACTCTAGCACAGATACGCAGTATTTT. Its protein product is CASSPRGPTYSSTDTQYF.

The V call is TRBV7-9, the J call TRBJ1-1, with 9 bases lining up with TRBD1. Looked up from germline, CDR1 is SEHNR and CDR2 is FQNEAQ (reference sequence). The CDR3 length is 15 residues. The junction had 9 bases not matched to a gene; V was cut back by 7 bases and J by 3 bases. CDR3 in amino acids: CASIAGTGLDTEAFF. The CDR3 DNA is TGTGCCAGCATAGCCGGGACAGGGCTGGACACTGAAGCTTTCTTT.

V gene TRBV30 combines with J gene TRBJ1-1; 8 bases fit TRBD1. V dropped 1 base and J dropped 1; count of bases not matched to a gene: 8. Germline values: CDR1 GTSNPN, CDR2 SVGIG (reference sequence). CDR3 length: 16 amino acids. CDR3 bases: TGTGCCTGGAGTGGGGACAGGCACGAAACGAACACTGAAGCTTTCTTT. Protein: CAWSGDRHETNTEAFF.

The CDR3 bases are TGTGCCAGCACCCCGGGACAGGGGCCAGATACGCAGTATTTT. It translates to CASTPGQGPDTQYF. The chain recombines TRBV9 with TRBJ2-3; 10 nucleotides match TRBD1. With 6 bases clipped from V and 4 bases from J, the junction kept 5 bases outside the gene matches. The CDR3 spans 14 residues. Germline V gives CDR1 SGDLS, CDR2 YYNGEE.

The rearrangement uses TRBV7-2 and TRBJ1-2; 7 bases map to TRBD1. This CDR3 has 15 residues. J gave up 7 bases and V 1 base, and 9 bases lay outside the gene matches. Germline CDR1 reads SGHTA; CDR2 reads FQGNSA. In nucleotides, the CDR3 is TGTGCCAGCAGCTTAGTAGGGGGCGCGTCTGGTGGCTACACCTTC. Its protein product is CASSLVGGASGGYTF.

This chain joins TRBV7-2 and TRBJ1-1; D uncertain. Germline CDR1 SGHTA, CDR2 FQGNSA. The CDR3 consists of 13 residues. The germline V and J ends were trimmed by 1 base and 10 bases, with 13 bases remaining between them. Here the CDR3 reads CASSLVLPPRAFF. The CDR3 DNA reads TGTGCCAGCAGCTTAGTACTCCCTCCGCGAGCTTTCTTT.

The chain uses TRBV27 and TRBJ2-3; D possibly corresponds to TRBD2 (5 bases). Germline-derived CDR1 and CDR2 are MNHEY and SMNVEV (reference sequence). The CDR3 sequence is 17 residues long. Trimming stripped 2 bases from V and 2 bases from J, with 17 bases between. The CDR3 loop is CASSLRARAIPTDTQYF. DNA for the CDR3: TGTGCCAGCAGTTTAAGGGCGCGGGCAATTCCCACAGATACGCAGTATTTT.

The chain combines TRBV2 with TRBJ2-5; 8 bases are a match to TRBD1. Trimming took 7 bases from V and 2 from J; bases not matched to a gene: 6. Germline assignment: CDR1 SNHLY and CDR2 FYNNEI. This CDR3 spans 14 amino acids. CDR3 nucleotide sequence: TGTGCCAGCAACGAGAGACAGGGGCAAGAGACCCAGTACTTC. Translating it yields CASNERQGQETQYF.

V is TRBV27 and J is TRBJ2-1; 9 bases align to TRBD1. Germline CDR1 MNHEY, CDR2 SMNVEV (reference sequence). V was clipped by 7 bases and J by 4 bases; unmatched bases: 2. This CDR3 contains 13 residues. The CDR3 reads CASTGTGYNEQFF. As DNA, the CDR3 is TGTGCCAGCACCGGGACAGGGTACAATGAGCAGTTCTTC.

This chain connects TRBV7-2 to TRBJ1-5; 7 bases are shared with TRBD1. CDR1 and CDR2 (germline): SGHTA, FQGNSA. Losses at the gene ends were 6 bases for V and 6 bases for J; bases not matched to a gene: 8. The length of the CDR3 is 14 residues. The CDR3 region has the DNA TGTGCCAGCAGGGGAACAGGGGAAGGTCAGCCCCAGCATTTT. The encoded protein is CASRGTGEGQPQHF. The full variable domain, rest sourced from reference TRBV7-2 and TRBJ1-5, is GAGVSQSPSNKVTEKGKDVELRCDPISGHTALYWYRQSLGQGLEFLIYFQGNSAPDKSGLPSDRFSAERTGGSVSTLTIQRTQQEDSAVYLCASRGTGEGQPQHFGDGTRLSIL.

This chain's CDR3 is CASNGGTGQPQHF. In DNA form, the CDR3 reads TGTGCCAGCAACGGGGGGACGGGGCAGCCCCAGCATTTT. The chain is built from TRBV28 and TRBJ1-5; D perhaps matches TRBD1 (5 bases). The CDR3 is made up of 13 amino acids. The germline V gene has CDR1 MDHEN and CDR2 SYDVKM. Trimming left V 7 bases short and J 7 bases short, with 14 bases between.

This clone was recorded a few times. V gene TRBV10-3 combines with J gene TRBJ2-3, with 10 bases lining up with TRBD2. There are 13 residues in the CDR3. Germline-derived CDR1 and CDR2 are ENHRY and SYGVKD. The junction had 4 bases not matched to a gene; V was cut back by 9 bases and J by 4 bases. The CDR3 DNA is TGTGCCATTACTAGCGGGGAGGCAGATACGCAGTATTTT. Translation: CAITSGEADTQYF.

J is TRBJ2-1 and V is TRBV15; TRBD2 matches at 10 bases. Germline V gives CDR1 LNHNV, CDR2 YYDKDF (reference sequence). The CDR3 spans 17 residues. V gave up 1 base and J gave up 2 bases; unmatched junction bases: 5. The CDR3 is CATSRGDGLAAYNEQFF. The CDR3 nucleotides read TGTGCCACCAGCAGAGGCGACGGACTAGCGGCCTACAATGAGCAGTTCTTC.

The V and J genes are TRBV24-1 and TRBJ2-1, with 7 positions matching TRBD2. V lost 2 bases and J lost 2; bases outside the gene matches: 5. The CDR3 contains 16 residues. Germline CDR1 KGHDR, CDR2 SFDVKD. The chain's CDR3 is CATSDSPGLPYNEQFF. The DNA for the CDR3 is TGTGCCACCAGTGATTCTCCGGGACTACCCTACAATGAGCAGTTCTTC.

This clone was seen a single time. This chain connects TRBV2 to TRBJ2-7; 13 positions agree with TRBD2. J was trimmed by 7 bases and V by 4 bases; bases with no gene match: 7. CDR1 is SNHLY and CDR2 is FYNNEI in the germline V gene. This CDR3 is built from 15 residues. Written as DNA, the CDR3 is TGTGCCAGCAGTGCCCTGGGACTAGCGGGAAGTGAGCAGTACTTC. Translated, it gives CASSALGLAGSEQYF.

This clone was observed a few times. V gene TRBV20-1 combines with J gene TRBJ1-2; D is unresolved. The CDR3 is 11 amino acids. V was clipped by 1 base and J by 3 bases, with 3 bases between them. Germline CDR1 DFQATT, CDR2 SNEGSKA (reference sequence). CDR3 sequence (DNA): TGCAGTGCTAGAGGAGACTATGGCTACACCTTC. This sequence encodes CSARGDYGYTF.

The CDR3 loop reads CASSVVGQGSEQYF. CDR3 in DNA: TGTGCCAGCAGCGTAGTGGGACAGGGGTCCGAGCAGTACTTC. V is TRBV11-2 and J is TRBJ2-7; 10 positions match TRBD1. The CDR3 extends over 14 amino acids. The junction had 7 bases not matched to a gene; V was cut back by 5 bases and J by 6 bases. Germline values: CDR1 SGHAT, CDR2 FQNNGV.

The gene calls are TRBV30 and TRBJ1-1, with D possibly TRBD1 on 5 matching bases. V gave up 4 bases and J gave up 4 bases, with 22 bases separating them. CDR3 length: 16 residues. CDR1 is GTSNPN and CDR2 is SVGIG in the germline V gene (reference sequence). CDR3 DNA sequence: TGTGCCTGGACTCCCCAGAGCGGGGGATGGAGCACTGAAGCTTTCTTT. Protein product: CAWTPQSGGWSTEAFF.

This chain links TRBV28 with TRBJ1-1; a possible D gene is TRBD1 (6 bases). The germline gives CDR1 MDHEN, CDR2 SYDVKM. This CDR3 region has 17 residues. V was cut by 6 bases and J by 3 bases, with 23 bases left in between. CDR3: CASSSGQYSFWDTEAFF. The CDR3 coding sequence is TGTGCCAGCAGCTCGGGACAATACTCATTTTGGGACACTGAAGCTTTCTTT.